This T cell receptor beta chain is from a study of CD8 T cells in Susac syndrome (dated by TCRdb to the late 2010s). Background on the whole study: Among the Susac syndrome patients who were sequenced, clinically active disease was present in six and clinical remission was observed in fewer than 10. The study used repertoire sequencing to test whether antigen drove CD8+ T cell activation and differentiation in Susac syndrome. At blood withdrawal, Susac syndrome patients were either therapy-naive, taking corticosteroids (in some cases with IVIg as well), or taking IVIg alone. Study-wide conclusions, independent of this receptor: In the CD4+ T cell repertoire of Susac syndrome patients, clonal expansion was not detected. The number of individuals in the TCR sequencing and HLA analysis was recognized as being relatively small.

For CDR1 and CDR2, the germline V gene lists SGHNT and YENEEA. V and J are truncated by 3 bases and 5 bases respectively, leaving an intervening sequence of 13 bases. The CDR3 contains 14 residues, cysteine and phenylalanine counted. Only the CDR3 DNA stays, 42 bases, in frame from base 1. Concerning this clonotype itself: No cognate antigen has been identified for it. Base qualities are missing; no much larger clone stands one base away.

Peripheral blood CD8+ and CD4+ T cells from healthy donors, Susac syndrome patients and multiple sclerosis patients were profiled by high-throughput TCR beta sequencing. Susac syndrome patients met recently defined diagnostic criteria for definite or probable disease. Bulk CD8+ and CD4+ T cells were purified by magnetic negative isolation, while CD8+ TEMRA cells were enriched using FACS. Blood was drawn into EDTA tubes, processed within 24 hours, and PBMCs were isolated by density gradient centrifugation. PBMCs intended for TCR sequencing were cryopreserved in liquid nitrogen and were subsequently thawed in a 37 degrees C water bath. The sorted or isolated CD4+, CD8+ and CD8+ TEMRA cells reached a purity of at least 90%. RNA was extracted using the RNeasy kit, and roughly 0.5 to 1 microgram was reverse transcribed with random hexamers. The immunoSEQ multiplex PCR assay, covering 54 Vbeta and 13 Jbeta segments, was used to amplify TCR beta CDR3 regions. PCR amplification bias was corrected by using a synthetic template baseline for primer optimization and computational correction. Per the authors' processing: Reads were assigned to V, D and J genes according to IMGT and analyzed in immunoSEQ Analyzer, with only productive sequences retained. To calculate clonality, Shannon entropy was normalized by log2 of the number of productive unique sequences and then subtracted from one. For each patient and control, public and private clones were evaluated among the 100 most prevalent clones. Susac-specific clones were defined as absent from healthy and MS cohorts, 1052 published viral clones and other ImmuneACCESS disease sequences. Using fastp trimming at Q25 and MiXCR clonotype assembly, TCRdb reanalyzed the public sequencing data and kept in-frame beta chains. Merged by CDR3 protein, the rows form single entries marked with the most common genes and DNA. The V and J calls and clone size come from TCRdb's table, not from the authors' own analysis. Present in this sample are roughly 220,000 distinct CDR3 sequences, over 90% of which were seen just once. The biggest ten clones account for about 0.15% of the sample.

The sequence joins TRBV11-3 to TRBJ1-1, and TRBD1 may be the D gene, going by 6 matching bases. Sequencing input: CD4+ T cells from PBMCs. The sequence was collected from a human donor with Susac syndrome. The sequence in DNA is TGTGCCAGCAGCTTCGGAGGGGGGGAAACTGAAGCTTTCTTT. Translated, this is CASSFGGGETEAFF.